This T cell receptor (beta chain) was profiled in a study of OX40 agonist ivuxolimab in advanced cancers. About the investigation overall: Ivuxolimab, which targeted the costimulatory receptor OX40 (CD134), was an agonistic, fully human IgG2 monoclonal antibody. Intravenous ivuxolimab was administered to patients every 2 weeks at six dose levels: 0.01, 0.1, 0.3, 1.5, 3 and 10 mg/kg. Of the 50 to 55 patients in dose escalation, about 20 had hepatocellular carcinoma, approximately 15 had melanoma, 9 had renal cell carcinoma and 9 had head and neck cancer. In the dose-escalation cohort, 82.7% of patients were male, and the mean age was around 60 years, with a range of about 23 to 85. Prior anti-PD-1, anti-PD-L1 or anti-CTLA-4 therapy was permitted, and about two fifths of dose-escalation patients had received checkpoint inhibitors. Partial responses occurred in three dose-escalation patients: two with cutaneous melanoma and one with hepatocellular carcinoma. The point of sequencing TCRbeta in the periphery was to test whether ivuxolimab changed TCR sequence diversity and drove clonal T-cell expansion. The paper describes the monotherapy dose-escalation part (N ≈ 50 patients) of the phase I trial of ivuxolimab. Beyond this particular receptor, the publication reports: At doses from 0.1 to 3.0 mg/kg, clonal expansion was seen in both CD4+ and CD8+ blood T cells between baseline and week 6. Low levels of normalized T-cell clonal expansion were also seen in some patients who did not respond. Antigen specificity was not determined for the clonally expanded peripheral T cells. On average, CD8+ T cells showed more expanded clones than CD4+ T cells after ivuxolimab. Partial responders in the 0.1-3.0 mg/kg groups had among the lowest normalized peripheral clonal expansion, especially among CD8+ T cells.

Patients with autoimmune disease history or receiving systemic immunosuppression were excluded from the trial. In every dose cohort, peripheral blood was drawn for TCR sequencing at baseline, cycle 4 day 1, and cycle 7 day 1. The samples were taken from a phase I, first-in-human, multicenter, open-label dose-escalation trial of ivuxolimab. Adults with locally advanced or metastatic melanoma, renal cell, hepatocellular, or head and neck squamous cell carcinoma were enrolled in the trial. Before TCR sequencing, CD4+ T cells and CD8+ T cells from peripheral blood were sorted into separate populations. The CDR3 numbers 16 residues from cysteine through phenylalanine. Only the CDR3 region is kept as DNA, spanning 48 bases read in frame from base 1. CDR1 and CDR2 were assigned from the germline V gene as SGHTA and FQGNSA. V trim: 1 base; J trim: 8 bases; unmatched bases: 8. Genomic DNA was isolated from the sorted cells so that the TCRbeta CDR3 region could be sequenced. The immunoSEQ Assay was used for sequencing of TCRbeta CDR3 regions. Held by TCRdb, this immuneACCESS table contains in-frame sequences only and omits some clones. Under half of the omission traces to an unresolved V gene where checked; the cause of the rest is unknown. For this sample there are under 100,000 clones; less than 85% appear just once. The top ten constitute less than 6% of the sample.

Comment on this clone: Its specific antigen is unknown. Per-base qualities were not stored, and no clone one base away is much larger.

The sequence was obtained from an adult with an advanced solid tumor such as melanoma, head and neck, liver or kidney cancer. The source material was CD4+ or CD8+ T cells sorted from blood, sampled in a trial of the OX40 agonist ivuxolimab. Recombination linked TRBV7-2 to TRBJ2-1; 10 bases in the middle match TRBD2. The CDR3 here reads CASSLVSQRGGDEQFF. The base sequence is TGTGCCAGCAGCTTAGTGAGCCAGCGGGGGGGCGATGAGCAGTTCTTC.